This TCR beta chain was found in a study of beta chain bispecific antibodies for T cell cancers. Study in general: TRBV sequencing of surviving healthy T cells measured each family's depletion. Jurkat cells expressed TRBV12-3; HPB-ALL cells expressed TRBV5-5.

Notes on the study in general: Normal T cells contributed less of the targeted TRBV signal than the leukemia cells did.

Clonotypes were quantified using unique molecular identifier barcodes. TCRdb used MiXCR to reprocess the 5' RACE reads, holding one entry per CDR3 protein. The sample holds some 20,000 distinct CDR3 sequences; 2.6% are singletons and the top ten take approximately 30%. This clonotype was detected many times. Its antigen is not known. T cells were expanded from blood mononuclear cells for about three days with anti-CD3 OKT3 or CD3/CD28 beads. Cocultures held 5 x 10^4 normal T cells, 5 x 10^4 targets, and bispecific antibody. Trimming removed 7 bases at V and 1 base at J, with 17 bases between. The CDR3 has 16 residues. Germline assignment: CDR1 MNHEY and CDR2 SMNVEV (reference sequence).

This clonotype originated in a human donor in good health. Some clones in this sample may be carry-over from other donors' samples. The genes are TRBV27 and TRBJ2-1; a possible D gene is TRBD2 (6 bases). Sequencing was done on a sample of healthy donor T cells cultured with leukemia cells. CDR3 residues: CASTQNLARSYNEQFF. CDR3 sequence (DNA): TGTGCCAGCACCCAGAACCTAGCGAGGTCCTACAATGAGCAGTTCTTC.